This T cell receptor beta chain was profiled in a study of shared clonotypes between healthy human individuals. Every subset had its genomic DNA shared out evenly among several immunoSEQ plates. Sequencing used immunoSEQ multiplex PCR; TCRdb keeps in-frame clones, though not all of them. Among about 110,000 clones listed, around 68% were seen once. With CCR7-negative CD45RA+ TemRA cells, CD45RO+ cells were combined in CD8 memory. This clone was detected many times. Source material: memory CD8+ T cells sorted from blood. The subset: CD45RO+ cells pooled with CCR7-negative TemRA cells. The TCR originated in a woman aged 30 to 39 in good health.

The DNA for the CDR3 is TGTGCCAGCAGCTACAACACCTTGGGACGGACAAATGAAAAACTGTTTTTT. Translation gives CASSYNTLGRTNEKLFF. The chain uses TRBV7-9 and TRBJ1-4, with D tentatively TRBD1 (5 bases). V lost 4 bases and J 5 bases, leaving 20 bases between the germline ends. This CDR3 region has 17 residues. Germline CDR1 and CDR2: SEHNR and FQNEAQ (reference sequence).